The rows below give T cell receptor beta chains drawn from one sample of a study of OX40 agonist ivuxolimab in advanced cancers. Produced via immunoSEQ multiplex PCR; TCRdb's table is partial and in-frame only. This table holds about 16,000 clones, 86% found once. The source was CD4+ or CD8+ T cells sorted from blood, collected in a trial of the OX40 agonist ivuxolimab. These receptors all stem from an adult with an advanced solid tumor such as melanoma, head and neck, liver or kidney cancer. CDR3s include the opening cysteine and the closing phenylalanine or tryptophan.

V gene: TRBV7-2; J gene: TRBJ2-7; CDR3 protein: CASSLERGGGPRSEQYF
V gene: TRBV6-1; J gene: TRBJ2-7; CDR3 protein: CASTPRQGGSYEQYF
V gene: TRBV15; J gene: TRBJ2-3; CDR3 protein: CATREGLLTSTDTQYF
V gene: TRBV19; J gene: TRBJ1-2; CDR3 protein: CASRPEGGGRNGYTF
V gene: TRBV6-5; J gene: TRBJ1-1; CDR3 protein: CASSYSGAGEAFF
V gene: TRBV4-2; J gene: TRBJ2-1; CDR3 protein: CASSQDLRSYNEQFF
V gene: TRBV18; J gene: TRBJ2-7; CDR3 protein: CASSPRGLRGGEQYF
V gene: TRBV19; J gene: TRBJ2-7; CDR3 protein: CASSRGPPSPYEQYF
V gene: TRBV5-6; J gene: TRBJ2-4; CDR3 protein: CASSYGGAGRDIQYF
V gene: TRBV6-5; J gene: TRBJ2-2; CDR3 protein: CASSLQSPAGELFF
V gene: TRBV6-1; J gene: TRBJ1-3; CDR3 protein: CASSEYVVGNTIYF
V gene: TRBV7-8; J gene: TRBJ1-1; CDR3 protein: CASSLNQNTEAFF
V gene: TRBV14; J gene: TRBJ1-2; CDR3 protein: CASSQARRGYTF
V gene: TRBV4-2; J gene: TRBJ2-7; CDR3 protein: CASSQEWASGSYEQYF
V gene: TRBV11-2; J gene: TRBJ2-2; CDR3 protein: CASKAGPATGELFF
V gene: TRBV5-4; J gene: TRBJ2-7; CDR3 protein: CASSLDLGQGIPTYEQYF
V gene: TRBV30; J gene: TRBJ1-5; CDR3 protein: CAWSNRRQMRSNQPQHF
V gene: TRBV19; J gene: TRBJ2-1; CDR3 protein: CASSIYLRAPLDNEQFF
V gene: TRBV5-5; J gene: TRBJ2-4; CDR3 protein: CASSLYAGGIQYF
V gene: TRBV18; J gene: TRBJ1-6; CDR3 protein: CASSPEGQGTPLHF
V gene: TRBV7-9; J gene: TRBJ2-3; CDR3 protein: CASTLAGGFTDTQYF
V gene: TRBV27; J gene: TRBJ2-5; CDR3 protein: CASRARQQETQYF
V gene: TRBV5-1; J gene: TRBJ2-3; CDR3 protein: CASLSFPGQGTDTQYF
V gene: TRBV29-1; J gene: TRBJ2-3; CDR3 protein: CSVEDFPLRDTQYF
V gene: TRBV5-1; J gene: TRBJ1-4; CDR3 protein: CASSSDGSNEKLFF
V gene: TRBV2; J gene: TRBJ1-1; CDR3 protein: CASSRENTEAFF
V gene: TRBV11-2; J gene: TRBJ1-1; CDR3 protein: CASRLGLNTEAFF
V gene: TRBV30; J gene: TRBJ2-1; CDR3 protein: CAWTPVGEGLYNEQFF
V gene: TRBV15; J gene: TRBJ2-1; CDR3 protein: CATGLFNEQFF
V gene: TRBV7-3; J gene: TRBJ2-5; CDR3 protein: CASSPTGLQETQYF
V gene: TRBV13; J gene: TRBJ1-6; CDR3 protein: CASSLQSGGNSPLHF
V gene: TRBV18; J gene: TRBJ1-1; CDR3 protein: CASYHSFGVTEAFF
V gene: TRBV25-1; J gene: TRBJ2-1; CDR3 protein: CASSEPRTGYNEQFF
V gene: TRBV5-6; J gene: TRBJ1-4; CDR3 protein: CASSAFAADEKLFF
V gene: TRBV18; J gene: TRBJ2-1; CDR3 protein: CASSPWGVDEQFF
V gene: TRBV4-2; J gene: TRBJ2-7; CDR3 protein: CASSQGMAGGAYEQYF
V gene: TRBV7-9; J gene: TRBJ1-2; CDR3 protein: CASSLDAPFDGYTF
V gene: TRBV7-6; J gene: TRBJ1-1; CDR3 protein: CASSSRGAGDTEAFF
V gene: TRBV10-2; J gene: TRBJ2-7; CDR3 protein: CASGWTGSSYEQYF
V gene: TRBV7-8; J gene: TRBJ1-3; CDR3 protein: CASSLGSGLGSGNTIYF
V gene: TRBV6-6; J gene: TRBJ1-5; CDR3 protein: CASSFVGDNQPQHF
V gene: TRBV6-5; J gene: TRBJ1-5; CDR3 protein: CASSYGNQPQHF